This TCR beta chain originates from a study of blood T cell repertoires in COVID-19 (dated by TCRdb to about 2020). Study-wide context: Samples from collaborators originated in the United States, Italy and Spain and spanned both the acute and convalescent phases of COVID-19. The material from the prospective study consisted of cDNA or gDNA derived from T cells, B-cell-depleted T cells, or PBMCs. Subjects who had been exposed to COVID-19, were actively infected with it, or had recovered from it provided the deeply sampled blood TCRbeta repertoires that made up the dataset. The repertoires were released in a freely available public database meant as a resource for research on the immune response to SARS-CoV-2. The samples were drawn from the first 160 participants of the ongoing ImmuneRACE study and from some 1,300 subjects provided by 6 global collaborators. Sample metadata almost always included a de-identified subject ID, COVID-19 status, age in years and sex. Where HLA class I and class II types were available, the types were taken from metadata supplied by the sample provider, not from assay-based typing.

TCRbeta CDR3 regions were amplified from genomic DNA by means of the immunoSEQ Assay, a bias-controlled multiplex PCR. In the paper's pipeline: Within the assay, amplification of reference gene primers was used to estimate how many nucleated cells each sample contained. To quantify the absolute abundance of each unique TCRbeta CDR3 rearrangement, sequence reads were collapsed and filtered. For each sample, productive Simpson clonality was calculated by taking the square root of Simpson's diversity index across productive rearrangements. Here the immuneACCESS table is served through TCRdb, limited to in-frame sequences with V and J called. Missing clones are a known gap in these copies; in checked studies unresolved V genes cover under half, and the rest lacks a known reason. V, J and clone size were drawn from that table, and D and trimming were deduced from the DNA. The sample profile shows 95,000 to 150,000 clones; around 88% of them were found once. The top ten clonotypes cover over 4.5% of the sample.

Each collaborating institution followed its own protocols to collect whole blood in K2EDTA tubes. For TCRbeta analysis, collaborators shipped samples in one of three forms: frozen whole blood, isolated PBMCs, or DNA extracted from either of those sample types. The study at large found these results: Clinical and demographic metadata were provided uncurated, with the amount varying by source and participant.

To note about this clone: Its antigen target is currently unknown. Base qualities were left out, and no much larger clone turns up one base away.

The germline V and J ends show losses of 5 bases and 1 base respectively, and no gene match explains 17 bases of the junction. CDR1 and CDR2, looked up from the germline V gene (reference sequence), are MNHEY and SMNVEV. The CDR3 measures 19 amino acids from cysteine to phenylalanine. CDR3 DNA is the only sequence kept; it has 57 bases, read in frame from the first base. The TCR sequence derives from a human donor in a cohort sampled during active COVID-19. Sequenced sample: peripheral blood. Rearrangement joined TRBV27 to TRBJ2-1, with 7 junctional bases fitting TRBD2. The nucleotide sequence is TGTGCCAGCAGTCCTCGTTGGGGACTTTTGGGACTATCCTACAATGAGCAGTTCTTC. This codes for CASSPRWGLLGLSYNEQFF.